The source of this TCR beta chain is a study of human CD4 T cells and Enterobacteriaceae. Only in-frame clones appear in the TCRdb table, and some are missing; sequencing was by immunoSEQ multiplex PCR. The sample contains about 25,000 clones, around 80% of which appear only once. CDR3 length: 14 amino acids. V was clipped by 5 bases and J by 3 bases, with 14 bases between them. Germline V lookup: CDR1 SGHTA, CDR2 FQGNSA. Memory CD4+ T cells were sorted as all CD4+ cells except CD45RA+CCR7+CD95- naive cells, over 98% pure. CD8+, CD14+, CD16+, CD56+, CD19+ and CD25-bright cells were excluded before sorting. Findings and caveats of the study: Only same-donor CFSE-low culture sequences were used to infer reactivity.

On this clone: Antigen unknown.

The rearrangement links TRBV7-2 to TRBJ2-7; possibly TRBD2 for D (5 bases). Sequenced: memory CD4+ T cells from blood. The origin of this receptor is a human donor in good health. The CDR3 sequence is CASSPRVRGYEQYF. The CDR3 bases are TGTGCCAGCAGCCCTCGGGTCCGGGGCTACGAGCAGTACTTC.